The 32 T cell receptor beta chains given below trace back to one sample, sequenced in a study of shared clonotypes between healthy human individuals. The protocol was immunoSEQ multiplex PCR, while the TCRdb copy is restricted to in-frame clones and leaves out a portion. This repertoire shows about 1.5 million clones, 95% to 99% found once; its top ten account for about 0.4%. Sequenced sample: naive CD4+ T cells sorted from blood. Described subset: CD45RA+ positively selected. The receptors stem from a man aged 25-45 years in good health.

The CDR3 is CASSPGTGRLSNQPQHF. The CDR3, as DNA: TGCGCCAGCAGCCCAGGGACAGGGAGGTTGAGCAATCAGCCCCAGCATTTT. The chain couples TRBV4-3 to TRBJ1-5; 9 nucleotides align to TRBD1. The junction had 8 bases not matched to a gene; V was cut back by 4 bases and J by 1 base. This CDR3 has 17 residues. CDR1 LGHNA and CDR2 YSLEER come from the germline V gene.

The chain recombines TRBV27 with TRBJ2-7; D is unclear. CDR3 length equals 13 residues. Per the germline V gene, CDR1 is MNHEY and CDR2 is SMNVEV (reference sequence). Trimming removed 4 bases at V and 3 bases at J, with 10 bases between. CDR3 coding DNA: TGTGCCAGCAGTTCCACTAAGAGCTACGAGCAGTACTTC. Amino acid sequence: CASSSTKSYEQYF.

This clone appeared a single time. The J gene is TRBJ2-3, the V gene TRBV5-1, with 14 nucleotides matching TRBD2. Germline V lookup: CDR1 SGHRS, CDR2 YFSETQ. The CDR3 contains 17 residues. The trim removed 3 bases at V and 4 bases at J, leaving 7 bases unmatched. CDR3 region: CASSSGLAGVPSDTQYF. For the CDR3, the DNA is TGCGCCAGCAGCTCGGGACTAGCGGGAGTCCCCTCAGATACGCAGTATTTT. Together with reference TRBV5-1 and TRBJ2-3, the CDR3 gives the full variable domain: KAGVTQTPRYLIKTRGQQVTLSCSPISGHRSVSWYQQTPGQGLQFLFEYFSETQRNKGNFPGRFSGRQFSNSRSEMNVSTLELGDSALYLCASSSGLAGVPSDTQYFGPGTRLTVL.

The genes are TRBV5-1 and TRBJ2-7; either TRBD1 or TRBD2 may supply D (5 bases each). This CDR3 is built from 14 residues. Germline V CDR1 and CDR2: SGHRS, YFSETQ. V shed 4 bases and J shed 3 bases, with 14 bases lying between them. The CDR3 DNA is TGCGCCAGCAGCCCGTCCCTTGGGGGCTACGAGCAGTACTTC. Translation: CASSPSLGGYEQYF.

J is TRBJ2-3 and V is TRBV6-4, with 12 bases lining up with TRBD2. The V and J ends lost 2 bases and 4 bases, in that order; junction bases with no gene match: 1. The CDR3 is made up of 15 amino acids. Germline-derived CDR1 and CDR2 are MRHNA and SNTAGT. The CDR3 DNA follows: TGTGCCAGCAGTGACGGGACTAGCGGGCCAGATACGCAGTATTTT. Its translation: CASSDGTSGPDTQYF.

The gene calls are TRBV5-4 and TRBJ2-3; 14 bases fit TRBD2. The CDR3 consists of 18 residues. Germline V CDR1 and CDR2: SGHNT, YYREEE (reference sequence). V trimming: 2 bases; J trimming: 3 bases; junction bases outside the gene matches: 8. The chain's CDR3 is CASSFPGLAGVGTDTQYF. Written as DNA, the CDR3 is TGTGCCAGCAGCTTTCCGGGACTAGCGGGAGTGGGGACAGATACGCAGTATTTT.

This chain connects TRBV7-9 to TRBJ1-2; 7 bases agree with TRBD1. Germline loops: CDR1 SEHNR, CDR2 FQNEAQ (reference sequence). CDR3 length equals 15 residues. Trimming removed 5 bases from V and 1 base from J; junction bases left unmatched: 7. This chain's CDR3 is CASSHATGYNYGYTF. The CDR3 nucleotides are TGTGCCAGCAGCCACGCGACAGGGTATAACTATGGCTACACCTTC. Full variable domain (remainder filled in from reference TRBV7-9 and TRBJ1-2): DTGVSQNPRHKITKRGQNVTFRCDPISEHNRLYWYRQTLGQGPEFLTYFQNEAQLEKSRLLSDRFSAERPKGSFSTLEIQRTEQGDSAMYLCASSHATGYNYGYTFGSGTRLTVV.

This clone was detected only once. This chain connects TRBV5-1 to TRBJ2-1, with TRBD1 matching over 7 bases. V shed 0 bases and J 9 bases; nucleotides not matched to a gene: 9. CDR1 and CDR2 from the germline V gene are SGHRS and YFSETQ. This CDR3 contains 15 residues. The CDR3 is CASSLDRGQLGEQFF. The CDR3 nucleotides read TGCGCCAGCAGCTTGGACCGGGGACAGTTGGGTGAGCAGTTCTTC.

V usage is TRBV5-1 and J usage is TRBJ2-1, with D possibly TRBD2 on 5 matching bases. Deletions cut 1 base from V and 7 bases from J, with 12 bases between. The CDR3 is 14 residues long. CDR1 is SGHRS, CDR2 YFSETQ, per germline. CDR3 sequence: CASSLSGGVNEQFF. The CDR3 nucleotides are TGCGCCAGCAGCTTGAGCGGAGGTGTTAATGAGCAGTTCTTC. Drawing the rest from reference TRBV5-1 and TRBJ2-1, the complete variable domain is KAGVTQTPRYLIKTRGQQVTLSCSPISGHRSVSWYQQTPGQGLQFLFEYFSETQRNKGNFPGRFSGRQFSNSRSEMNVSTLELGDSALYLCASSLSGGVNEQFFGPGTRLTVL.

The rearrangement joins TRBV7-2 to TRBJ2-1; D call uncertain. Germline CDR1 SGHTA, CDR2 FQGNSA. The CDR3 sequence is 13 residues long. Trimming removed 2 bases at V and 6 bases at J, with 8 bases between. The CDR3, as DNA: TGTGCCAGCAGCTTACAGCTCCGCAATGAGCAGTTCTTC. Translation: CASSLQLRNEQFF.

DNA of the CDR3: TGTGCCTGGGTTACAGTGGTGGGCGAGCAGTACTTC. The encoded protein is CAWVTVVGEQYF. V and J are TRBV30 and TRBJ2-7; D is unresolved. The CDR3 totals 12 residues. V lost 5 bases and J 6 bases, leaving 14 bases between the germline ends. CDR1 and CDR2 (germline): GTSNPN, SVGIG (reference sequence).

CDR3: CARVEWAESSYEQYF. The CDR3 DNA reads as TGTGCCAGAGTAGAGTGGGCGGAGAGCTCCTACGAGCAGTACTTC. The chain couples TRBV19 to TRBJ2-7; D gene unclear. Trimming stripped 9 bases from V and 0 bases from J, with 18 bases between. Looked up from germline, CDR1 is LNHDA and CDR2 is SQIVND (reference sequence). The CDR3 sequence is 15 residues long. Variable domain in full (rest from reference TRBV19 and TRBJ2-7): DGGITQSPKYLFRKEGQNVTLSCEQNLNHDAMYWYRQDPGQGLRLIYYSQIVNDFQKGDIAEGYSVSREKKESFPLTVTSAQKNPTAFYLCARVEWAESSYEQYFGPGTRLTVT.

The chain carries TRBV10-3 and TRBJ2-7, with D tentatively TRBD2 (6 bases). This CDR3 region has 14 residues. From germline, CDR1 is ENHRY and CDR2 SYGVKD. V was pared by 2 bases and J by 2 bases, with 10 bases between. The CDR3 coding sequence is TGTGCCATCAGTGAGGGAGGAGGGGCCTACGAGCAGTACTTC. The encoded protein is CAISEGGGAYEQYF.

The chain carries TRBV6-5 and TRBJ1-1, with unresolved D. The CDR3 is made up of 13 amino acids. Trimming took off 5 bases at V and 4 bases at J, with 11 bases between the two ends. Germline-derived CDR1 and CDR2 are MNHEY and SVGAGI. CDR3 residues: CASSNGILTEAFF. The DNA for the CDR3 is TGTGCCAGCAGTAACGGGATTCTCACTGAAGCTTTCTTT.

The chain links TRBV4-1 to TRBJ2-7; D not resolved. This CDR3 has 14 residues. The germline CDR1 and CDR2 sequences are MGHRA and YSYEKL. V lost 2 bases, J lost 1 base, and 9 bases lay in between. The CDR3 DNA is TGCGCCAGCAGCCAAAATACACAATCCTACGAGCAGTACTTC. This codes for CASSQNTQSYEQYF.

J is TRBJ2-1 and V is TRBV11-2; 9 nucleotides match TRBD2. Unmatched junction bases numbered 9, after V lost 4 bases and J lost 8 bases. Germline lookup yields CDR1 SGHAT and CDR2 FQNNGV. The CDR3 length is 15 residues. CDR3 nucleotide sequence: TGTGCCAGCAGCTCAATAGCGGGAGCGGGCGATGAGCAGTTCTTC. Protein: CASSSIAGAGDEQFF.

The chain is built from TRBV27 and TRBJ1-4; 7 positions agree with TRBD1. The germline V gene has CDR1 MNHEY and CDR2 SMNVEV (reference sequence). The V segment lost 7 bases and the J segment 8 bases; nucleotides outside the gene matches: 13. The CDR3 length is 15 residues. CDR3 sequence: CASKQGLRGVEKLFF. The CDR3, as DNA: TGTGCCAGCAAACAGGGGTTGAGAGGAGTGGAAAAACTGTTTTTT.

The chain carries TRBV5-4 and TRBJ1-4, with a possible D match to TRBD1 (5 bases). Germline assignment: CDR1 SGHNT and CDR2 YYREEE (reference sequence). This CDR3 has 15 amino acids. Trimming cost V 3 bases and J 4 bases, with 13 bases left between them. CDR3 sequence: CASSSGRDFNEKLFF. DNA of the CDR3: TGTGCCAGCAGCTCGGGGCGGGACTTTAATGAAAAACTGTTTTTT.

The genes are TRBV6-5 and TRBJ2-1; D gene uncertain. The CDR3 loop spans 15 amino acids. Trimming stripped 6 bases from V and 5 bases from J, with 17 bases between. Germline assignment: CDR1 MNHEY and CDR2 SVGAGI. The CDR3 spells CASSSPQRAHNEQFF. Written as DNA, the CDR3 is TGTGCCAGCAGCTCGCCTCAACGGGCTCACAATGAGCAGTTCTTC.

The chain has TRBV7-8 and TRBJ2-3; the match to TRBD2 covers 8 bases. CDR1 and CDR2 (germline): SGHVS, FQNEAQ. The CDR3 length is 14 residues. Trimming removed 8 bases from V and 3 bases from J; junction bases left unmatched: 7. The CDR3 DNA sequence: TGTGCCAGCGGAACGGTAGCGGGAACAGATACGCAGTATTTT. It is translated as CASGTVAGTDTQYF. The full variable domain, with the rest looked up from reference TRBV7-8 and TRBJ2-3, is GAGVSQSPRYKVAKRGQDVALRCDPISGHVSLFWYQQALGQGPEFLTYFQNEAQLDKSGLPSDRFFAERPEGSVSTLKIQRTQQEDSAVYLCASGTVAGTDTQYFGPGTRLTVL.

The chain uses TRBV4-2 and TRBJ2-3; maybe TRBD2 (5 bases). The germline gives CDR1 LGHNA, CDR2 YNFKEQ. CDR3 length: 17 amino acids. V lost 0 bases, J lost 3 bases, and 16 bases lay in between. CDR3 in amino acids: CASSQDGGIGGTDTQYF. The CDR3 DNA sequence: TGTGCCAGCAGCCAAGATGGAGGAATAGGCGGGACAGATACGCAGTATTTT.

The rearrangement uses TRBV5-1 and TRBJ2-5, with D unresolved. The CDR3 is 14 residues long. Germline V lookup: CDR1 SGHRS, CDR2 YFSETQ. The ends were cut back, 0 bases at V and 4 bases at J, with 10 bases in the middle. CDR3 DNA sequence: TGCGCCAGCAGCTTGGGGAAAGCTGGAGAGACCCAGTACTTC. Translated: CASSLGKAGETQYF.

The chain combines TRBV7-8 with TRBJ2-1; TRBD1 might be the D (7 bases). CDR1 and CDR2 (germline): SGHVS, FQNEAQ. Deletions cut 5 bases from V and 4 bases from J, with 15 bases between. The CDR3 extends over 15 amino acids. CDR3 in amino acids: CASSPRDSVYNEQFF. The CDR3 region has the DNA TGTGCCAGCAGCCCGCGGGACAGCGTTTACAATGAGCAGTTCTTC.

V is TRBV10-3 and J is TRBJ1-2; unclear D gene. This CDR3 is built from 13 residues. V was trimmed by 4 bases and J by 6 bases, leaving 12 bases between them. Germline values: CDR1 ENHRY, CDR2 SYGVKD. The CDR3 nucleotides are TGTGCCATCAGTGTCAAGTTACCCAATGGCTACACCTTC. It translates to CAISVKLPNGYTF.

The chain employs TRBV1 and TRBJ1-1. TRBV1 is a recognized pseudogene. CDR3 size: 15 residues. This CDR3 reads CTSSQDRRGHTEAFF. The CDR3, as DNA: TGCACCAGCAGCCAAGATCGCCGAGGTCACACTGAAGCTTTCTTT.

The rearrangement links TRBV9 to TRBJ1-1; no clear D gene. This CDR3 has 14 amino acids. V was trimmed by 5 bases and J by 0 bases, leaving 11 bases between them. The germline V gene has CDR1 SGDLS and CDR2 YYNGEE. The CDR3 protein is CASSSRPMNTEAFF. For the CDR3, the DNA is TGTGCCAGCAGTAGTCGTCCCATGAACACTGAAGCTTTCTTT.

CDR3 protein: CASSPRIGEQYF. In DNA form, the CDR3 reads TGTGCCAGCTCACCCCGGATAGGGGAGCAGTACTTC. The genes are TRBV18 and TRBJ2-7; D call uncertain. The CDR3 is 12 residues long. Germline CDR1 KGHSH, CDR2 LQKENI. The V and J ends lost 3 bases and 7 bases respectively, with 10 bases between them.

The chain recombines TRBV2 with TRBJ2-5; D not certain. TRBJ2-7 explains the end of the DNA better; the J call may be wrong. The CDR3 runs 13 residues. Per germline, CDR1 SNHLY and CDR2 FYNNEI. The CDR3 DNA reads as TGTGCCAGCAGTGAAAGTGGCGTCTACGAGCAGTACTTC. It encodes CASSESGVYEQYF.

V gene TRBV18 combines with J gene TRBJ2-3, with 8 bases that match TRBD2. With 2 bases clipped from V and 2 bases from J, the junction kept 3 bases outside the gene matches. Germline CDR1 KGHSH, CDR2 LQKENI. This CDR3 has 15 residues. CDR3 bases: TGTGCCAGCTCACCAAAAGCGGGAGCCACAGATACGCAGTATTTT. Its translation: CASSPKAGATDTQYF.

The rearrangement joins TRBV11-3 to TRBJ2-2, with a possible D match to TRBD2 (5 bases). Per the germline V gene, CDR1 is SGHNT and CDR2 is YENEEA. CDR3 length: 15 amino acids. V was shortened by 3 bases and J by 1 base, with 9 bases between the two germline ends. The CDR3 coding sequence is TGTGCCAGCAGCTTCGACGGGATGAACACCGGGGAGCTGTTTTTT. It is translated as CASSFDGMNTGELFF. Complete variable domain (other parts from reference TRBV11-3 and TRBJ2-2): EAGVVQSPRYKIIEKKQPVAFWCNPISGHNTLYWYLQNLGQGPELLIRYENEEAVDDSQLPKDRFSAERLKGVDSTLKIQPAELGDSAVYLCASSFDGMNTGELFFGEGSRLTVL.

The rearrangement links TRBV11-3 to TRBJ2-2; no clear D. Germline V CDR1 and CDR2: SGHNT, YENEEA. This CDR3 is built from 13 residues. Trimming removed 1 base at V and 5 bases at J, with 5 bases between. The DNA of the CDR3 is TGTGCCAGCAGCTTAGGGATAACCGGGGAGCTGTTTTTT. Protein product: CASSLGITGELFF.

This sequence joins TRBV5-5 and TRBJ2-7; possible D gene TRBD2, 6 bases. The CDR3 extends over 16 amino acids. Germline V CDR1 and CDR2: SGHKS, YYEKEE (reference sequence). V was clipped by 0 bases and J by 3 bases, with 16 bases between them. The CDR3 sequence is CASSLGVAEALYEQYF. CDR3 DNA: TGTGCCAGCAGCTTGGGGGTAGCGGAGGCTCTCTACGAGCAGTACTTC.